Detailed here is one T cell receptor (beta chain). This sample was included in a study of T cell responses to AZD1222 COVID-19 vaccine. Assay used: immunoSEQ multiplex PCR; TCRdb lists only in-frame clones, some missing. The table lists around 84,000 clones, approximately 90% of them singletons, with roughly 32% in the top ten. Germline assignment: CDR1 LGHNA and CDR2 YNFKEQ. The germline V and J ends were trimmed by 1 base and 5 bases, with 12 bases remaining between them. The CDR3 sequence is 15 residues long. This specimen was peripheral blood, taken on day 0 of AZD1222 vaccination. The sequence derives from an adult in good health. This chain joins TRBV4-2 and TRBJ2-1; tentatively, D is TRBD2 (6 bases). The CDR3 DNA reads TGTGCCAGCAGCCAAGCCGGGAGCGGAGACAATGAGCAGTTCTTC. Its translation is CASSQAGSGDNEQFF.